This record concerns one TCR beta chain sequence. The CDR3 extends over 13 amino acids. V was pared by 8 bases and J by 4 bases, with 6 bases of the junction left unmatched. Germline V gives CDR1 SGHTA, CDR2 FQGNSA. The method was immunoSEQ multiplex PCR; TCRdb's version includes in-frame clones alone and lacks a portion of them. The data hold 250,000 to 350,000 clones, with around 76% observed a single time. These data come from a study of cytotoxic CD8 clonotypes in ibrutinib-treated CLL. Study overall: There were approximately ten relapsed/refractory patients and roughly 15 treatment-naive patients, and around 18 were IGHV unmutated.

This TCR derives from a human donor with chronic lymphocytic leukemia. The material sequenced was PBMCs, taken at disease progression, from a patient treated with ibrutinib. This chain connects TRBV7-2 to TRBJ2-3, with TRBD2 matching over 7 bases. The CDR3 protein is CASGTIPADTQYF. Here the CDR3 DNA reads TGTGCCAGCGGGACTATTCCGGCAGATACGCAGTATTTT.